This T cell receptor beta chain was captured in a study of shared clonotypes between healthy human individuals. Study findings and constraints: Non-shared clonotypes had lower generation probabilities than clonotypes shared by all four sorted-subset donors.

Looked up from germline, CDR1 is MDHEN and CDR2 is SYDVKM. This CDR3 is built from 13 residues. Trimming pared 3 bases from V and 1 base from J, leaving 4 bases between. Concerning this clone: Antigen: not known.

Sorted-subset replicate PCRs used approximately 180 ng of genomic DNA. This amount corresponded to 30,000 to 35,000 T cell genomes. TCRdb's table, derived via immunoSEQ multiplex PCR, lists solely in-frame clones and lacks some. The sample contains some 1,100,000 clones, 70% to 80% of which appear only once. The TCR sequence derives from a man younger than 35 in good health. Some clones in this sample may be carry-over from other donors' samples. J is TRBJ1-5 and V is TRBV28; D gene ambiguous. The sequenced sample was memory CD4+ T cells from PBMCs. Subset denoted: CD45RA-negative fraction. The CDR3 DNA reads as TGTGCCAGCAGTTTGGGGAGCAATCAGCCCCAGCATTTT. Translating gives CASSLGSNQPQHF.